Listed below are T cell receptor beta chains from one sample, sequenced in a study of long-term antiretroviral therapy in people with HIV. Assay used: immunoSEQ multiplex PCR; TCRdb lists only in-frame clones, some missing. The table shows 30,000 or so clones, with approximately 90% occurring only once. The sample in question was unsorted PBMCs, obtained 5 to 5.5 years after starting antiretroviral therapy. Source of these receptors: a middle-aged woman with HIV. Both conserved end residues are part of each CDR3. A D gene is named only where the DNA matches it firmly. The size field is filled for only some rows; it gives once, few, many or a size class.

v_call: TRBV5-1; d_call: -; clone_size: -; j_call: TRBJ2-6; cdr3_aa: CASSPRGGKLDGANVLTF; cdr3_nt: TGCGCCAGCAGCCCGAGGGGCGGGAAATTAGATGGGGCCAACGTCCTGACTTTC
v_call: TRBV20-1; d_call: -; clone_size: -; j_call: TRBJ1-2; cdr3_aa: CSAGAPGSYTF; cdr3_nt: TGCAGTGCTGGGGCCCCGGGGAGCTACACCTTC
v_call: TRBV25-1; d_call: -; clone_size: -; j_call: TRBJ1-1; cdr3_aa: CASSESLIRGTEAFF; cdr3_nt: TGTGCCAGCAGTGAATCCCTCATCCGGGGTACTGAAGCTTTCTTT
v_call: TRBV30; d_call: TRBD1; clone_size: once; j_call: TRBJ2-7; cdr3_aa: CAWMFQGAYEQYF; cdr3_nt: TGTGCCTGGATGTTCCAGGGGGCCTACGAGCAGTACTTC
v_call: TRBV30; d_call: -; clone_size: -; j_call: TRBJ1-5; cdr3_aa: CAWSPHLNQPQHF; cdr3_nt: TGTGCCTGGAGTCCCCATCTTAATCAGCCCCAGCATTTT
v_call: TRBV4-2; d_call: -; clone_size: -; j_call: TRBJ2-7; cdr3_aa: CASSQDPGTDYEQYF; cdr3_nt: TGTGCCAGCAGCCAAGACCCGGGAACGGATTACGAGCAGTACTTC
v_call: TRBV25-1; d_call: -; clone_size: -; j_call: TRBJ2-1; cdr3_aa: CASSEYVDQGSYNEQFF; cdr3_nt: TGTGCCAGCAGTGAATATGTGGACCAGGGGTCCTACAATGAGCAGTTCTTC
v_call: TRBV5-6; d_call: -; clone_size: -; j_call: TRBJ1-1; cdr3_aa: CASSLRSPEAFF; cdr3_nt: TGTGCCAGCAGCTTGAGAAGTCCTGAAGCTTTCTTT
v_call: TRBV5-1; d_call: TRBD2; clone_size: -; j_call: TRBJ2-2; cdr3_aa: CASRLAGGFGTNTGELFF; cdr3_nt: TGCGCCAGCCGACTAGCGGGAGGGTTTGGAACGAACACCGGGGAGCTGTTTTTT
v_call: TRBV11-2; d_call: -; clone_size: -; j_call: TRBJ1-1; cdr3_aa: CASSFRRATEAFF; cdr3_nt: TGTGCCAGCAGCTTCCGGCGGGCGACTGAAGCTTTCTTT
v_call: TRBV5-1; d_call: TRBD2; clone_size: -; j_call: TRBJ2-1; cdr3_aa: CASSPWRGDNEQFF; cdr3_nt: TGCGCCAGCAGCCCATGGCGGGGGGACAATGAGCAGTTCTTC
v_call: TRBV10-3; d_call: TRBD1; clone_size: -; j_call: TRBJ2-7; cdr3_aa: CAISGGQEYSYEQYF; cdr3_nt: TGTGCCATCAGTGGGGGACAGGAGTATTCGTACGAGCAGTACTTC
v_call: TRBV7-9; d_call: -; clone_size: -; j_call: TRBJ1-5; cdr3_aa: CASSFSGASNQPQHF; cdr3_nt: TGTGCCAGCAGCTTCTCTGGGGCAAGCAATCAGCCCCAGCATTTT